One sample yielded the 5 T cell receptor beta chains listed below, sequenced in a study of blood T cell repertoires in COVID-19. This table comes from immunoSEQ multiplex PCR, and its TCRdb copy is limited to in-frame clones, with some not included. The sample carries fewer than 250,000 clones, 80% to 85% recorded once. Sequenced: peripheral blood. These receptors came from a human donor in a cohort sampled during active COVID-19.

This clone was found a few times. The chain couples TRBV5-4 to TRBJ1-2; weak D call: TRBD1 (5 bases). The germline gives CDR1 SGHNT, CDR2 YYREEE (reference sequence). V dropped 3 bases and J dropped 0 bases, with 15 bases sitting between them. This CDR3 is built from 16 residues. The CDR3 coding sequence is TGTGCCAGCAGCTGGGGCCCCCGCTCAACTAACTATGGCTACACCTTC. Residues: CASSWGPRSTNYGYTF.

The J gene is TRBJ1-1, the V gene TRBV5-6; 10 positions match TRBD1. Trimming at V came to 2 bases and at J to 7 bases, leaving 5 bases not matched to a gene. The CDR3 length is 14 residues. Germline lookup yields CDR1 SGHDT and CDR2 YYEEEE. This CDR3 is CASSFGGTGVEAFF. The CDR3 nucleotides are TGTGCCAGCAGCTTTGGGGGGACAGGGGTTGAAGCTTTCTTT.

V usage is TRBV28 and J usage is TRBJ2-7; D unclear. V dropped 2 bases and J dropped 3 bases, with 11 bases sitting between them. Germline-derived CDR1 and CDR2 are MDHEN and SYDVKM. This CDR3 contains 14 residues. Here the CDR3 reads CASSLIGSRYEQYF. As DNA, the CDR3 is TGTGCCAGCAGTTTAATCGGGTCACGCTACGAGCAGTACTTC.

A note on this clone: A clone one base away is much larger, so this may be a read error. CDR3 sequence reads: CASSLDSSGANVLTF. The CDR3 DNA follows: TGTGCCAGCAGCTTAGACAGCTCTGGGGCCAACGTCCTGACTTTC. V is TRBV11-2 and J is TRBJ2-6; D gene unclear. The CDR3 covers 15 residues. The germline CDR1 and CDR2 sequences are SGHAT and FQNNGV. V lost 0 bases and J 0 bases, leaving 3 bases between the germline ends.

The rearrangement links TRBV29-1 to TRBJ2-5; D uncertain. Per the germline V gene, CDR1 is SQVTM and CDR2 is ANQGSEA. This CDR3 is 13 amino acids long. Trimming stripped 2 bases from V and 2 bases from J, with 9 bases between. The CDR3 bases are TGCAGCGTTGAACGGCGGCAGCAAGAGACCCAGTACTTC. It codes for CSVERRQQETQYF.